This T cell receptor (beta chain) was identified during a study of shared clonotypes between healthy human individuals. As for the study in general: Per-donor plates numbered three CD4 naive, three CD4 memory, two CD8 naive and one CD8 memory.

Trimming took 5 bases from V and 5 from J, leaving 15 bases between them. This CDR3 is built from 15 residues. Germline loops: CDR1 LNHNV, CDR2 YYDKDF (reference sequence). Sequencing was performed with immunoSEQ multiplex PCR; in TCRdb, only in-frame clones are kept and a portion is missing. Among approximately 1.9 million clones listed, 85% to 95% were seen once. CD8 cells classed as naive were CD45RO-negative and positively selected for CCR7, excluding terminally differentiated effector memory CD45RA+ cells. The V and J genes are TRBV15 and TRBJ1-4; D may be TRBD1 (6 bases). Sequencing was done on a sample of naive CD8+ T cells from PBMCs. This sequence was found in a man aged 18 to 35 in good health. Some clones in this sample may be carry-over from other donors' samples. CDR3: CATSGLGGTNEKLFF. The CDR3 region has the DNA TGTGCCACCAGCGGATTAGGGGGTACCAATGAAAAACTGTTTTTT.